This T cell receptor beta chain was recorded in a study of neurological immune-mediated disorders. By share, this clonotype ranks as medium-sized. Deletions cut 5 bases from V and 4 bases from J, with 12 bases between. Germline CDR1 and CDR2: SGHVS and FNYEAQ. The CDR3 extends over 13 amino acids. MiXCR was run by TCRdb on the 5' RACE reads, yielding one entry per CDR3 protein. Among 15,000 or so distinct CDR3 sequences listed, about 22% were seen once. The chain employs TRBV7-6 and TRBJ2-7; D may be TRBD1 (6 bases). Sequencing was carried out using PBMCs. The receptor was derived from a man aged 50-59 years in good health. The CDR3 reads CASSDQTGYEQYF. The CDR3 DNA reads TGTGCCAGCAGCGACCAAACAGGGTACGAGCAGTACTTC.